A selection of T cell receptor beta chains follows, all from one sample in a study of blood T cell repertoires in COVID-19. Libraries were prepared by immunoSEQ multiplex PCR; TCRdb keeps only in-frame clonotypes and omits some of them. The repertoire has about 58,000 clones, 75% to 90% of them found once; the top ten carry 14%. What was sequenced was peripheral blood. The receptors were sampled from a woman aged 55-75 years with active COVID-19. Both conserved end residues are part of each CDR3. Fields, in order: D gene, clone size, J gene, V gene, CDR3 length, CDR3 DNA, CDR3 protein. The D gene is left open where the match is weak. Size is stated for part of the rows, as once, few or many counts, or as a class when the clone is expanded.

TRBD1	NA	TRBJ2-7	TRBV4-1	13	TGCGCCAGCAGCGAAGACAGGGGGCACGAGCAGTACTTC	CASSEDRGHEQYF
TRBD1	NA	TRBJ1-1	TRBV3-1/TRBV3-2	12	TGTGCCAGCAGCCAGGTGGGACAGGGGGCTTTCTTT	CASSQVGQGAFF
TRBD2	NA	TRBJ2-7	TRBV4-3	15	TGCGCCAGCAGCCAAGGAAGCGGGGGACTATACGAGCAGTACTTC	CASSQGSGGLYEQYF
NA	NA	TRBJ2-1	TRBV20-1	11	TGCAGTGCCCCCCTGGCGGTCGGGCAGTTCTTC	CSAPLAVGQFF
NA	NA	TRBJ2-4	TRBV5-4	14	TGTGCCAGCAGCTTGCGGGGGGCCGGAAACATTCAGTACTTC	CASSLRGAGNIQYF
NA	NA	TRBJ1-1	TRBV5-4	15	TGTGCCAGCAGCTTGTATGGGGGAGGGGCCCCTGAAGCTTTCTTT	CASSLYGGGAPEAFF
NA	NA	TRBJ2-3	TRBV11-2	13	TGTGCCAGCAGCCCCTATGCTAGTCGAACGCAGTATTTT	CASSPYASRTQYF
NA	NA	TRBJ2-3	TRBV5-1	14	TGCGCCAGCAGGACAGAGTCTAGCACAGATACGCAGTATTTT	CASRTESSTDTQYF
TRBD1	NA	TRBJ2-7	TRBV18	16	TGTGCCAGCTCACCGGGGGGAGCACAGGGGGCCTACGAGCAGTACTTC	CASSPGGAQGAYEQYF
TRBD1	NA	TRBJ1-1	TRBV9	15	TGTGCCAGCAGCGTAGGGGACAGGGTCGGCACTGAAGCTTTCTTT	CASSVGDRVGTEAFF
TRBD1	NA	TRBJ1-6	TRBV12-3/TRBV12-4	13	TGTGCCAGCAGCCGCGACAGGGTTTCACCCCTCCACTTT	CASSRDRVSPLHF
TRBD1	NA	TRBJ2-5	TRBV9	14	TGTGCCAGCAGCGTAGGGGCAGGGGGAGAGACCCAGTACTTC	CASSVGAGGETQYF
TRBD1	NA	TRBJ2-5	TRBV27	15	TGTGCCAGCAGCCCGATGACAGGGAAACAAGAGACCCAGTACTTC	CASSPMTGKQETQYF
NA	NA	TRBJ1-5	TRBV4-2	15	TGTGCCAGCAGCCAACAGCAGCAGGACAATCAGCCCCAGCATTTT	CASSQQQQDNQPQHF
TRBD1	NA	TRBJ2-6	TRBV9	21	TGTGCCAGCAGCGTAGCGGCTGGGACAGGGGCAAGGGGATCTGGGGCCAACGTCCTGACTTTC	CASSVAAGTGARGSGANVLTF
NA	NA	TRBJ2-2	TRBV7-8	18	TGTGCCAGCAGCACAAGATACCAGGGAACCTTAAGGACCGGGGAGCTGTTTTTT	CASSTRYQGTLRTGELFF
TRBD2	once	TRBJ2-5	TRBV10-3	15	TGTGCCATCAGTGAAGGGCTAGCGGGGGGAGAGACCCAGTACTTC	CAISEGLAGGETQYF
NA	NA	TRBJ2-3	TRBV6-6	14	TGTGCCAGCAGTTACGGGCAGGGAGGCGATACGCAGTATTTT	CASSYGQGGDTQYF
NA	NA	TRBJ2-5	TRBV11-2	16	TGTGCCAGCAGCTATCTACCGGGACTCCAAGCGGAGACCCAGTACTTC	CASSYLPGLQAETQYF
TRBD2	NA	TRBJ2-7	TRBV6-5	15	TGTGCCAGCCTGAACCCGGCGGGGGGGCTCTACGAGCAGTACTTC	CASLNPAGGLYEQYF
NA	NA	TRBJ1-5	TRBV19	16	TGTGCCAGTAGCGGAACAGGGAGAAGCCCCAATCAGCCCCAGCATTTT	CASSGTGRSPNQPQHF
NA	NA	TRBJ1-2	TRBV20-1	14	TGCAGTGCTAGTCCAACCGGCGGCAACTATGGCTACACCTTC	CSASPTGGNYGYTF
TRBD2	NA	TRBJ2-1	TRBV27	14	TGTGCCAGCAGGAGCGGGGGTGGCTCCGGGGAGCAGTTCTTC	CASRSGGGSGEQFF
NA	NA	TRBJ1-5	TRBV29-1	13	TGCAGCGTTGTTTTGGAGGGCAATCAGCCCCAGCATTTT	CSVVLEGNQPQHF
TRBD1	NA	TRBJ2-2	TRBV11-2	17	TGTGCCAGCAGCTCAAGGTGGACAGGGGTTGCCACCGGGGAGCTGTTTTTT	CASSSRWTGVATGELFF
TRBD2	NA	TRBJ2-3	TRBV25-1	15	TGTGCCAGCAGTGACCTAGCGGGGAGCACAGATACGCAGTATTTT	CASSDLAGSTDTQYF
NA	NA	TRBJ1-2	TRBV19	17	TGTGCCAGTAGTACCGCCACAATCAGACAGTCTAACTATGGCTACACCTTC	CASSTATIRQSNYGYTF
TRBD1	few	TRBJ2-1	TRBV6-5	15	TGTGCCAGCAGTTCCTGGACAGGGGGCTTCGATGAGCAGTTCTTC	CASSSWTGGFDEQFF
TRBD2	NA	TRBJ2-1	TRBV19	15	TGTGCCAGTAGTATAAAGGGGGGACTAGCGGTTGAGCAGTTCTTC	CASSIKGGLAVEQFF
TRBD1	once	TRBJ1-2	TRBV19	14	TGTGCCAGTAGTATGGACAGGGACAACTATGGCTACACCTTC	CASSMDRDNYGYTF
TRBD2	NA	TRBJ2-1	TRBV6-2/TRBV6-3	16	TGTGCCAGCAGTCGACGGACTAGCGGGGGGCCGCATGAGCAGTTCTTC	CASSRRTSGGPHEQFF
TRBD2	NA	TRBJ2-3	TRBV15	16	TGTGCCACCAGCAGCGGGACTAGCGGGGGTCTAGATACGCAGTATTTT	CATSSGTSGGLDTQYF
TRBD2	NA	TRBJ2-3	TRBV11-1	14	TGTGCCAGCAGCACTAGCGGGGGCCCCGGTACGCAGTATTTT	CASSTSGGPGTQYF
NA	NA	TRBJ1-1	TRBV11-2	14	TGTGCCAGCGGACCCAGGAGGGGAAACACTGAAGCTTTCTTT	CASGPRRGNTEAFF
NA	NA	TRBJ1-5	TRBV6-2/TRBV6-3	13	TGTGCCAGCAGTTCGTACAGAAATCAGCCCCAGCATTTT	CASSSYRNQPQHF
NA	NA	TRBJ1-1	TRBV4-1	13	TGCGCCAGCAGCCAAGATACTTTTTCTGAAGCTTTCTTT	CASSQDTFSEAFF
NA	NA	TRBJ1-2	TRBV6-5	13	TGTGCCAGCAGTTACGGAATCCAGGGTGGCTACACCTTC	CASSYGIQGGYTF
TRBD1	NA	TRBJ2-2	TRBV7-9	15	TGTGCCAGCAGCTTAGGGACAGGGAACACCGGGGAGCTGTTTTTT	CASSLGTGNTGELFF
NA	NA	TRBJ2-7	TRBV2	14	TGTGCCAGCAGTGGACTCACCGGGGCCTACGAGCAGTACTTC	CASSGLTGAYEQYF
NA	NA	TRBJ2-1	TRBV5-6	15	TGTGCCAGCAGCCCCGGGGGAGGGACATACAATGAGCAGTTCTTC	CASSPGGGTYNEQFF
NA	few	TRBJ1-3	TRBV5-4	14	TGTGCCAGCAGCTTGGAACAGACCGGAAACACCATATATTTT	CASSLEQTGNTIYF
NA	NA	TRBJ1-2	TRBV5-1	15	TGCGCCAGCAGCTTGGATAGGGACTCTAACTATGGCTACACCTTC	CASSLDRDSNYGYTF
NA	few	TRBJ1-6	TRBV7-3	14	TGTGCCAGCAGCTTAGGGTCCCGGGGGTCACCCCTCCACTTT	CASSLGSRGSPLHF
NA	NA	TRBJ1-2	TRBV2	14	TGTGCCAGCAGTGAGAATTCAGGGTTCTATGGCTACACCTTC	CASSENSGFYGYTF
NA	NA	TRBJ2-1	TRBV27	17	TGTGCCAGCACCCGCCCCCCCACACGGACTCCCTACAATGAGCAGTTCTTC	CASTRPPTRTPYNEQFF
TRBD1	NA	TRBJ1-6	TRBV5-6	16	TGTGCCAGCAGCGCAGGGGGTGGCGCCTATAATTCACCCCTCCACTTT	CASSAGGGAYNSPLHF
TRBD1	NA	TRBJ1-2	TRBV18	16	TGTGCCAGCTCCCCGCCTTCAATGGACAGGCTTTATGGCTACACCTTC	CASSPPSMDRLYGYTF
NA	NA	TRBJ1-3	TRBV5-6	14	TGTGCCAGCAGCTACAGGGTAACGGGAAACACCATATATTTT	CASSYRVTGNTIYF
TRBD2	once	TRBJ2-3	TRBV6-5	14	TGTGCCACCGGACTAGCGGGGAGCACAGATACGCAGTATTTT	CATGLAGSTDTQYF
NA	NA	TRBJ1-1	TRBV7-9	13	TGTGCCAGCAGCTTAGCACAGGACACTGAAGCTTTCTTT	CASSLAQDTEAFF
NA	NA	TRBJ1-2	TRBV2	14	TGTGCCAGCAAGGTGAGGCGCCAGAACTATGGCTACACCTTC	CASKVRRQNYGYTF
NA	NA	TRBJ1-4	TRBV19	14	TGTGCCAGTAGCAGCGGGGGGGCTGTTGAAAAACTGTTTTTT	CASSSGGAVEKLFF